The present TCR beta chain was sequenced within a study of blood T cell repertoires in COVID-19. Turning to the study itself: The United States, Italy and Spain supplied acute and convalescent COVID-19 samples. In each case, the material was cDNA or gDNA derived from T cells, B-cell-depleted T cells, or PBMCs.

Source study methods: It was from reference gene primer amplification that nucleated cell counts were estimated. TCRdb keeps only in-frame clones here, not all; method: immunoSEQ multiplex PCR. D and trimming come from the DNA, and the V and J calls and clone size come from that table. Of about 230,000 clones listed, 84% are singletons. Germline values: CDR1 SGHTA, CDR2 FQGNSA. The V gene end was trimmed by 1 base and the J gene end by 7 bases; junction bases not matched to a gene: 4. The CDR3 is 14 residues long. This receptor was taken from an elderly woman with active or convalescent COVID-19. This chain connects TRBV7-2 to TRBJ2-5; TRBD2 aligns across 9 bases. The sequenced sample consisted of peripheral blood. The CDR3 region is CASSLGLAEGTQYF. The CDR3 bases are TGTGCCAGCAGCTTAGGACTAGCGGAAGGGACCCAGTACTTC.